This T cell receptor beta chain is from a study of blood T cell repertoires in COVID-19. Overall study: The cDNA or gDNA used as material had been derived from T cells, B-cell-depleted T cells, or PBMCs.

Original data processing: How many nucleated cells were present was estimated from reference gene primer amplification. TCRdb's table, derived via immunoSEQ multiplex PCR, lists solely in-frame clones and lacks some. The V and J calls and the clone size are those of that table, but D and trimming were determined from the DNA. Altogether about 57,000 clones are present, roughly 80% being singletons, with the ten largest covering less than 4.5%. Germline V lookup: CDR1 MNHEY, CDR2 SMNVEV (reference sequence). Between the trimmed V and J ends, which lost 0 bases and 6 bases, there was a span of 6 bases. CDR3 length: 13 residues. The study recruited people aged 18 to 89 years across around 24 US areas.

The specimen was PBMCs or T cells enriched from blood (not recorded which). The rearrangement joins TRBV27 to TRBJ2-1; D is undetermined. This clonotype originated in a middle-aged woman with acute COVID-19. The CDR3: CASSLSESNEQFF. CDR3 DNA sequence: TGTGCCAGCAGTTTATCGGAGAGCAATGAGCAGTTCTTC.